This T cell receptor beta chain comes out of a study of cytomegalovirus exposure and HLA in healthy donors. Study conclusions and caveats: Published work reported that the classifier diagnosed cytomegalovirus status with high specificity and sensitivity. An ancestry cluster, one associated with Asian ancestry, reportedly showed fewer N-insertions than the approximately 720-donor mean in a later analysis. Judged likely to be a sequencing artifact was a cluster of highly shared sequence variants.

Unrecorded immune exposures were likely, despite nominal health at sampling. Comments on this clone: Its target is unknown.

The junction had 14 bases not matched to a gene; V was cut back by 9 bases and J by 7 bases. The V gene's germline CDR1 is SNHLY and CDR2 FYNNEI. The CDR3 has 14 residues. 13 Jbeta primers and 60 Vbeta primers were used for the PCR. Some clones are missing from TCRdb's copy, which holds only in-frame ones; the method was immunoSEQ multiplex PCR. This table holds about 170,000 clones. The source of this sequence is a woman in her late teens or twenties in good health and CMV-seropositive. The genes are TRBV2 and TRBJ1-2; TRBD1 matches at 7 bases. The source material was PBMCs. DNA for the CDR3: TGTGCCAGTGGGGGACAGCTCTTAGGAGGTGGCTACACCTTC. Translating gives CASGGQLLGGGYTF.